This TCR beta chain was sequenced during a study of T cells in Graves' hyperthyroidism and ophthalmopathy. The study's findings and limits: Most clonotypes that expanded in the thyroid above 0.001 also showed up in blood.

This clonotype has just a few counts. Antigen unknown. This CDR3 region has 16 residues. V was clipped by 3 bases and J by 2 bases; unmatched bases: 9. Germline lookup yields CDR1 DFQATT and CDR2 SNEGSKA (reference sequence). For Graves' hyperthyroidism to be stable, ophthalmopathy could not progress within 18 months. The investigators amplified TCR beta CDR3 regions from RNA transcripts. The HTBI primer set drove a first-round RT-PCR of the TCR CDR3. TCRdb reprocessed the multiplex PCR reads with MiXCR, giving one entry per CDR3 protein. Among hundreds of thousands of distinct CDR3 sequences listed, roughly 40% were seen once.

Sequenced input: blood. The sequence was obtained from a man aged 18 to 29 with Graves' hyperthyroidism. The chain has TRBV20-1 and TRBJ2-7; 11 bases agree with TRBD1. In DNA form, the CDR3 reads TGCAGTGCTAGGGCGCCCTCGGGACAGGGGGCCTACGAGCAGTACTTC. Amino acid sequence: CSARAPSGQGAYEQYF.